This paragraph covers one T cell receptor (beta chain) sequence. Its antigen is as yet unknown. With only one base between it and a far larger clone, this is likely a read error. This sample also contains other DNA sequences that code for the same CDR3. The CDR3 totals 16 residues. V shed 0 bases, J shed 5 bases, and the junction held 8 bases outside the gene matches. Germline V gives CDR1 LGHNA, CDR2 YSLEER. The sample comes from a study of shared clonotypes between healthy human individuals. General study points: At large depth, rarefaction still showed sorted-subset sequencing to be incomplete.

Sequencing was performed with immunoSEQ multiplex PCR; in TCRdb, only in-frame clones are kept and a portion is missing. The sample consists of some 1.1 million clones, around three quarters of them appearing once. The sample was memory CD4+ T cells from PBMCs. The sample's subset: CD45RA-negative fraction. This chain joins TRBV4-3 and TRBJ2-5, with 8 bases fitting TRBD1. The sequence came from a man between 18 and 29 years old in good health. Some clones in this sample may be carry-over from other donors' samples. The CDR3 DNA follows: TGCGCCAGCAGCCAAGAAGCCGGGACAGGCGGCGAGACCCAGTACTTC. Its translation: CASSQEAGTGGETQYF.